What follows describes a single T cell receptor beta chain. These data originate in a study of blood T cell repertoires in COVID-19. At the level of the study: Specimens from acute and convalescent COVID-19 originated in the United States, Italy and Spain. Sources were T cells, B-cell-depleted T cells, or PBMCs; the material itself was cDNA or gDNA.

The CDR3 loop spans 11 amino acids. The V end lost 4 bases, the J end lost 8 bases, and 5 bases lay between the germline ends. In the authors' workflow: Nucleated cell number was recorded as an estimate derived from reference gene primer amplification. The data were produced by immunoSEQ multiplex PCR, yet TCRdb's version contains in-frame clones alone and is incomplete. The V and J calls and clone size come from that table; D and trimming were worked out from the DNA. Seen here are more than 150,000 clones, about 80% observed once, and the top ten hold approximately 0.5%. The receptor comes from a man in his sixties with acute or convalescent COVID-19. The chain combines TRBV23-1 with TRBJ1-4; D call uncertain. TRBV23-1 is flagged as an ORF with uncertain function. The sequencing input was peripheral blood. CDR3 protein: CASSLIEKLFF. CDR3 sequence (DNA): TGCGCCAGCAGTCTTATCGAAAAACTGTTTTTT.